The 25 T cell receptor beta chains given below trace back to one sample, sequenced in a study of early T cells in non-severe SARS-CoV-2 infection. Via MiXCR, TCRdb re-called the 5' RACE reads, giving one row per CDR3 protein. Counted here are approximately 57,000 distinct CDR3 sequences, approximately 13% occurring once; the ten biggest clones make up 1.2% to 1.5%. Sequenced sample: whole blood. All receptors come from an adult who was a healthcare worker with PCR-confirmed SARS-CoV-2 infection or an uninfected control (not recorded which).

The V gene is TRBV10-1, the J gene TRBJ2-5; 10 bases align to TRBD1. V was pared by 6 bases and J by 3 bases, with 4 bases of the junction left unmatched. The CDR3 consists of 14 residues. The V gene's germline CDR1 is WNHNN and CDR2 SYGVQD (reference sequence). The CDR3 region has the DNA TGCGCCAGCAGCACCGGGACAGGGGAAGAGACCCAGTACTTC. This encodes CASSTGTGEETQYF.

The rearrangement links TRBV30 to TRBJ1-1, with a tentative D call TRBD1 (6 bases). This CDR3 has 13 residues. Germline assignment: CDR1 GTSNPN and CDR2 SVGIG (reference sequence). V lost 7 bases to trimming and J lost 6 bases, with 18 bases between them. The CDR3 nucleotides are TGTGCCTCCCCGGTCCCGGGGGCGGCTGAAGCTTTCTTT. The encoded protein is CASPVPGAAEAFF.

The rearrangement links TRBV7-8 to TRBJ2-2; 8 nucleotides line up with TRBD1. After removal of 1 base from V and 0 bases from J, the junction contained 4 bases not matched to a gene. The CDR3 is 17 residues long. Germline assignment: CDR1 SGHVS and CDR2 FQNEAQ. This CDR3 reads CASSLVGQASNTGELFF. The CDR3 DNA follows: TGTGCCAGCAGCTTAGTGGGACAGGCCTCGAACACCGGGGAGCTGTTTTTT. The variable domain in full, with the rest retrieved from reference TRBV7-8 and TRBJ2-2, is GAGVSQSPRYKVAKRGQDVALRCDPISGHVSLFWYQQALGQGPEFLTYFQNEAQLDKSGLPSDRFFAERPEGSVSTLKIQRTQQEDSAVYLCASSLVGQASNTGELFFGEGSRLTVL.

This clonotype was observed at least ten times. CDR3 loop: CASRIGGGRTNTEAFF. In DNA, the CDR3 is TGTGCCAGCAGAATTGGAGGAGGCAGGACCAACACTGAAGCTTTCTTT. V usage is TRBV6-5 and J usage is TRBJ1-1; the D is unclear. There are 16 residues in the CDR3. Germline lookup yields CDR1 MNHEY and CDR2 SVGAGI. V was pared by 6 bases and J by 2 bases, with 19 bases between.

This clonotype showed up just a few times. The V call is TRBV20-1, the J call TRBJ2-2; 10 bases map to TRBD2. Germline-derived CDR1 and CDR2 are DFQATT and SNEGSKA (reference sequence). The CDR3 is 15 residues long. With V trimmed by 5 bases and J by 4 bases, 7 bases remained unmatched. The CDR3 here is CSAELAGSLTGELFF. CDR3 coding DNA: TGCAGTGCTGAACTAGCGGGGAGCCTCACCGGGGAGCTGTTTTTT.

This clonotype was found many times. The rearrangement uses TRBV20-1 and TRBJ1-2; D might be TRBD1 (5 bases). The CDR3 runs 15 residues. V was trimmed by 3 bases and J by 5 bases, leaving 19 bases between them. Germline CDR1 is DFQATT and CDR2 is SNEGSKA (reference sequence). CDR3 nucleotides: TGCAGTGCTAGTGACCGGCAGGGTCCTCGGTATGGCTACACCTTC. Its protein product is CSASDRQGPRYGYTF.

The sample holds many counts of this clonotype. The chain joins TRBV28 to TRBJ1-1, with a weak D call TRBD1 (6 bases). The CDR3 runs 12 residues. V gave up 4 bases and J gave up 6 bases, with 9 bases separating them. From germline, CDR1 is MDHEN and CDR2 SYDVKM. The CDR3 is CASSYRAAEAFF. The CDR3 DNA reads TGTGCCAGCAGTTACAGGGCAGCTGAAGCTTTCTTT.

This clonotype has a handful of counts. J is TRBJ2-3 and V is TRBV10-1; D perhaps matches TRBD2 (5 bases). Trimming took 5 bases from V and 2 from J, leaving 8 bases between them. The CDR3 has 13 residues. In germline, CDR1 is WNHNN, CDR2 SYGVQD (reference sequence). The CDR3 loop is CASSQDFTDTQYF. CDR3 in DNA: TGCGCCAGCAGTCAGGACTTCACAGATACGCAGTATTTT.

The chain links TRBV9 to TRBJ2-1, with TRBD1 matching 7 bases. With 0 bases clipped from V and 8 bases from J, the junction kept 8 bases outside the gene matches. CDR3 size: 15 residues. Germline V gene sequence: CDR1 SGDLS, CDR2 YYNGEE. In DNA form, the CDR3 reads TGTGCCAGCAGCGTAGCTATACAGGGGATGGATGAGCAGTTCTTC. Residues: CASSVAIQGMDEQFF.

This clonotype was found a few times. The gene calls are TRBV6-2 or TRBV6-3 and TRBJ2-7; D is possibly TRBD2 (5 bases). CDR3 length: 13 residues. Germline V gene lookup returns CDR1 MNHEY and CDR2 SVGEGT. The germline V and J ends were trimmed by 3 bases and 3 bases, with 9 bases remaining between them. This CDR3 reads CASSYVGVYEQYF. CDR3 in DNA: TGTGCCAGCAGTTATGTGGGAGTCTACGAGCAGTACTTC.

Comment on this clonotype: Given a much more abundant clone one base away, this may be a read error. The chain is built from TRBV11-2 and TRBJ2-3; no definite D call. Germline CDR1 reads SGHAT; CDR2 reads FQNNGV. The CDR3 runs 14 residues. As DNA, the CDR3 is TGTGCCAGCATCTTAGACTCGTACACAGATACGCAGTATTTT. It yields the protein CASILDSYTDTQYF.

This clonotype has only a few counts. The chain joins TRBV19 to TRBJ1-5, with a weak D call TRBD1 (5 bases). CDR1 is LNHDA, CDR2 SQIVND, per germline (reference sequence). The V gene lost 5 bases and the J gene lost 2 bases, with 16 bases spanning the gap. The CDR3 totals 16 residues. This CDR3 is CASSPPEGTGNQPQHF. CDR3 sequence (DNA): TGTGCCAGTAGTCCCCCCGAAGGGACGGGCAATCAGCCCCAGCATTTT. Combining the CDR3 with reference TRBV19 and TRBJ1-5 gives the whole variable domain DGGITQSPKYLFRKEGQNVTLSCEQNLNHDAMYWYRQDPGQGLRLIYYSQIVNDFQKGDIAEGYSVSREKKESFPLTVTSAQKNPTAFYLCASSPPEGTGNQPQHFGDGTRLSIL.

V gene TRBV7-3 combines with J gene TRBJ2-2; D is unclear. The CDR3 contains 13 residues. Looked up from germline, CDR1 is SGHTA and CDR2 is FQGTGA. V gave up 0 bases and J gave up 6 bases, with 5 bases separating them. CDR3 DNA sequence: TGTGCCAGCAGCTTAACTTCCGCCGGGGAGCTGTTTTTT. Amino acids: CASSLTSAGELFF.

The genes are TRBV2 and TRBJ1-2; a possible D gene is TRBD1 (5 bases). Trimming left V 4 bases short and J 8 bases short, with 20 bases between. This CDR3 spans 15 amino acids. From germline, CDR1 is SNHLY and CDR2 FYNNEI. In DNA, the CDR3 is TGTGCCAGCAGTGGTCAGGGCAACTTCCGCTGGGGCTACACCTTC. It specifies CASSGQGNFRWGYTF.

V gene TRBV10-1 combines with J gene TRBJ2-3; 9 bases agree with TRBD2. Germline lookup yields CDR1 WNHNN and CDR2 SYGVQD (reference sequence). J was trimmed by 2 bases and V by 4 bases; bases with no gene match: 4. This CDR3 comprises 15 residues. The CDR3 bases are TGCGCCAGCAGTGTTCTAGCGGGACCCACAGATACGCAGTATTTT. The encoded protein is CASSVLAGPTDTQYF.

CDR3 loop: CASSRTRTGTNTGELFF. DNA for the CDR3: TGTGCCAGCAGCAGAACCAGGACAGGGACGAACACCGGGGAGCTGTTTTTT. This rearrangement joins TRBV6-5 to TRBJ2-2; 8 positions agree with TRBD1. Germline V gene sequence: CDR1 MNHEY, CDR2 SVGAGI. V was clipped by 6 bases and J by 0 bases; unmatched bases: 9. CDR3 length: 17 residues.

The table lists this clonotype with many counts. This sequence joins TRBV5-4 and TRBJ2-2; 9 bases match TRBD1. J lost 5 bases, V lost 5 bases, and 4 bases had no gene match. The CDR3 runs 14 residues. CDR1 SGHNT and CDR2 YYREEE come from the germline V gene (reference sequence). CDR3 sequence: CASRAQGATGELFF. CDR3 nucleotide sequence: TGTGCCAGCAGAGCACAGGGGGCGACCGGGGAGCTGTTTTTT.

The chain employs TRBV29-1 and TRBJ2-2; D remains ambiguous. The CDR3 is 13 residues long. Germline assignment: CDR1 SQVTM and CDR2 ANQGSEA. Trimming pared 5 bases from V and 0 bases from J, leaving 7 bases between. CDR3 DNA: TGCAGCGTTATCATAACGAACACCGGGGAGCTGTTTTTT. Protein: CSVIITNTGELFF.

This clonotype showed up many times. The chain employs TRBV20-1 and TRBJ1-2, with no clear D. This CDR3 contains 13 residues. From germline, CDR1 is DFQATT and CDR2 SNEGSKA (reference sequence). V shed 6 bases and J shed 1 base, with 12 bases lying between them. The CDR3 nucleotides read TGCAGTGCCCACGGCGGAGATAACTATGGCTACACCTTC. Translation: CSAHGGDNYGYTF.

The chain joins TRBV12-3 or TRBV12-4 to TRBJ2-1, with 8 bases that match TRBD1. V lost 6 bases and J lost 2; bases outside the gene matches: 3. The CDR3 length is 14 residues. The CDR3 sequence: CASSTQGAYNEQFF. In DNA form, the CDR3 reads TGTGCCAGCAGCACACAGGGGGCCTACAATGAGCAGTTCTTC.

The chain recombines TRBV6-4 with TRBJ1-6, with unresolved D. CDR1 MRHNA and CDR2 SNTAGT come from the germline V gene. This CDR3 has 13 residues. V dropped 2 bases and J dropped 7 bases, with 6 bases sitting between them. CDR3 protein: CASSDRENSPLHF. The CDR3 DNA follows: TGTGCCAGCAGTGACAGGGAGAATTCACCCCTCCACTTT.

This chain uses TRBV11-2 with TRBJ2-7, with D unresolved. Per germline, CDR1 SGHAT and CDR2 FQNNGV. V lost 1 base and J 1 base, leaving 11 bases between the germline ends. The CDR3 sequence is 15 residues long. CDR3 DNA: TGTGCCAGCAGCTTAGGGCTAGGGCCTTCCTACGAGCAGTACTTC. This codes for CASSLGLGPSYEQYF. The entire variable domain, with the rest obtained from reference TRBV11-2 and TRBJ2-7, is as follows: EAGVAQSPRYKIIEKRQSVAFWCNPISGHATLYWYQQILGQGPKLLIQFQNNGVVDDSQLPKDRFSAERLKGVDSTLKIQPAKLEDSAVYLCASSLGLGPSYEQYFGPGTRLTVT.

This chain links TRBV6-1 with TRBJ1-1; D is unresolved. CDR3 size: 13 residues. Trimming shortened V by 4 bases and J by 9 bases, and 15 bases separated the two germline ends. Germline V gene data show CDR1 as MNHNS and CDR2 as SASEGT. The CDR3 loop reads CASSARTERKAFF. DNA of the CDR3: TGTGCCAGCAGTGCCCGGACGGAGAGAAAAGCTTTCTTT.

Ten or more counts support this clonotype. CDR3 amino acids: CASSRAGVETQYF. The DNA of the CDR3 is TGTGCCAGCAGCCGCGCGGGGGTAGAGACCCAGTACTTC. The J gene is TRBJ2-5, the V gene TRBV3-1; 7 nucleotides align to TRBD2. Per germline, CDR1 LGHDT and CDR2 YNNKEL (reference sequence). With 4 bases clipped from V and 4 bases from J, the junction kept 3 bases outside the gene matches. The length of the CDR3 is 13 residues.

This chain's CDR3 is CASAPGTGTNTEAFF. The CDR3 coding sequence is TGCGCCAGCGCCCCCGGGACAGGTACGAACACTGAAGCTTTCTTT. The chain has TRBV10-2 and TRBJ1-1, with 8 bases lining up with TRBD1. After removal of 8 bases from V and 1 base from J, the junction contained 9 bases not matched to a gene. CDR1 and CDR2 (germline): WSHSY, SAAADI. The CDR3 spans 15 residues.